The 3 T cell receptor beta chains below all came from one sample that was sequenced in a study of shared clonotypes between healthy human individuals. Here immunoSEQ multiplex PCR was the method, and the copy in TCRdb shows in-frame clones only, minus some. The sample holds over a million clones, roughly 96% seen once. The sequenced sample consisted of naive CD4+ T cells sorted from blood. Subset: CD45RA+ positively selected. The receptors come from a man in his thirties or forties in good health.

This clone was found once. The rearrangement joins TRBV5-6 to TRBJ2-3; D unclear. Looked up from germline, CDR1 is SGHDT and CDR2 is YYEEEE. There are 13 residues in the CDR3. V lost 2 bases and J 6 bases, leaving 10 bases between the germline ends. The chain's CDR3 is CASSFHMRDTQYF. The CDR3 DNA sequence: TGTGCCAGCAGCTTCCACATGAGGGATACGCAGTATTTT.

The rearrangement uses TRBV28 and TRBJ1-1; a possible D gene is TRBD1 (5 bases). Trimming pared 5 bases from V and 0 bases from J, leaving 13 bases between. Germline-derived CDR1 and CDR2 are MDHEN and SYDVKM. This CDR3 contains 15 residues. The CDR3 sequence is CASSQAGVMNTEAFF. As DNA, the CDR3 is TGTGCCAGCAGTCAAGCGGGGGTCATGAACACTGAAGCTTTCTTT.

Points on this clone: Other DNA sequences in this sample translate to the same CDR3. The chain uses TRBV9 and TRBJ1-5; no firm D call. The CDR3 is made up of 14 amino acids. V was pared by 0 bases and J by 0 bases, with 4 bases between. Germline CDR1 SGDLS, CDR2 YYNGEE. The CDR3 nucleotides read TGTGCCAGCAGCGTAGGATCTAGCAATCAGCCCCAGCATTTT. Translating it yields CASSVGSSNQPQHF.